The source of this TCR beta chain is a study of cytomegalovirus exposure and HLA in healthy donors. Study-wide findings and caveats: Indistinguishability led to the exclusion of some V segments, TRBV6-2 and TRBV6-3 included. Many donors shared some public TCRs, even though most TCR sequences were rare.

The CDR3 length is 17 residues. Trimming left V 7 bases short and J 4 bases short, with 23 bases between. Germline CDR1 LGHNT, CDR2 FRNRAP. Remarks on this clone: The target antigen is unknown.

The PCR employed 60 Vbeta primers together with 13 Jbeta primers. Method: immunoSEQ multiplex PCR; TCRdb's copy keeps in-frame clones and lacks some. The data contain roughly 250,000 clones, under 80% of them singletons. The clonotype comes from a female donor in good health and CMV-seronegative. Sequences were obtained from PBMCs. V gene TRBV12-5 combines with J gene TRBJ2-1; possibly TRBD2 for D (5 bases). Here the CDR3 DNA reads TGTGCTAGTGCCAGCGAGATAGCGACAAACCTATACAATGAGCAGTTCTTC. It codes for CASASEIATNLYNEQFF.